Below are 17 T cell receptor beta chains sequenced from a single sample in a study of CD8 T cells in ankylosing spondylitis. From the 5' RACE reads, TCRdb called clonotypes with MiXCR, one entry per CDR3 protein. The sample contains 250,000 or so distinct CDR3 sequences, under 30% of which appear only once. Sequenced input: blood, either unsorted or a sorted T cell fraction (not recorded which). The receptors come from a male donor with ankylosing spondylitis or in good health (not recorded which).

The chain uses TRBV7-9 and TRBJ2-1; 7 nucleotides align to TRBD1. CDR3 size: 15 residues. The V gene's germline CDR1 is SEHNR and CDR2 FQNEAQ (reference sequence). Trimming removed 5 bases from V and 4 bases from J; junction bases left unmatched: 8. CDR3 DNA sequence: TGTGCCAGCAGCCCCACGAGGACAGGTTACAATGAGCAGTTCTTC. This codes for CASSPTRTGYNEQFF.

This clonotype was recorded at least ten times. CDR3 protein: CSVELNTEAFF. The CDR3 coding sequence is TGCAGCGTTGAATTAAACACTGAAGCTTTCTTT. V gene TRBV29-1 combines with J gene TRBJ1-1; D gene uncertain. There are 11 residues in the CDR3. CDR1 SQVTM and CDR2 ANQGSEA come from the germline V gene. V was shortened by 2 bases and J by 2 bases, with 3 bases between the two germline ends.

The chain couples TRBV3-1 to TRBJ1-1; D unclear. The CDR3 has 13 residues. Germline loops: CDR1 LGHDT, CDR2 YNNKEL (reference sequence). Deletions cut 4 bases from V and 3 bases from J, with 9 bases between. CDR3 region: CASSLVEDTEAFF. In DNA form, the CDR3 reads TGTGCCAGCAGCCTGGTGGAGGACACTGAAGCTTTCTTT.

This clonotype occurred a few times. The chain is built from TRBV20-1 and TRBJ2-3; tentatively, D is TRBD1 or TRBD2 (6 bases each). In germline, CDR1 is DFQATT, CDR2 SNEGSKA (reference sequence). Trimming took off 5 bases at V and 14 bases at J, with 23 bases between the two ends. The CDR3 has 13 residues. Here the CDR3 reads CSAGTGGHPIPYF. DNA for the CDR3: TGCAGTGCTGGGACTGGGGGGCATCCTATCCCGTATTTT.

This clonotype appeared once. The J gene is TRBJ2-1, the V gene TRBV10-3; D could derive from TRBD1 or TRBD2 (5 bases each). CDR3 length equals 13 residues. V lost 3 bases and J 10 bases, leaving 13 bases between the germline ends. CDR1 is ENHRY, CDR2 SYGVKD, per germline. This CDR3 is CAISDRDPGEQFF. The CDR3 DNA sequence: TGTGCCATCAGTGACCGGGACCCGGGAGAGCAGTTCTTC.

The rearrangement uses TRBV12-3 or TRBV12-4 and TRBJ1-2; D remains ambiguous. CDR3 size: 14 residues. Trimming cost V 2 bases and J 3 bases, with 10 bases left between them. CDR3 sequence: CASSLMEEYYGYTF. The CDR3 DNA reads TGTGCCAGCAGTTTAATGGAGGAGTACTATGGCTACACCTTC.

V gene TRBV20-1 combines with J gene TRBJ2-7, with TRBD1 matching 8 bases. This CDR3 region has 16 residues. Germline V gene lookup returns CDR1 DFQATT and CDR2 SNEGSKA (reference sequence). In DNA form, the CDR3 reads TGCTGTGTCTCGGGCCGGGCACAGGGGGTTTCCTACGAGCAGTACTTC. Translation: CCVSGRAQGVSYEQYF.

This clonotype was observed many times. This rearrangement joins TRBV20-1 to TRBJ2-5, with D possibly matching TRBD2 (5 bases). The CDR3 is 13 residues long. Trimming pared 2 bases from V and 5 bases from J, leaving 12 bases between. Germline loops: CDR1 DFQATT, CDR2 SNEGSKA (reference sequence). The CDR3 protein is CSARPSRRETQYF. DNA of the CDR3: TGCAGTGCTAGACCTTCGAGGAGGGAGACCCAGTACTTC.

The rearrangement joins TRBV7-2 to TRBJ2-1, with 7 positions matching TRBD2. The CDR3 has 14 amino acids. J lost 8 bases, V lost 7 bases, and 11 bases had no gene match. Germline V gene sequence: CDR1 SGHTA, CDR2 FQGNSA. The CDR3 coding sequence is TGTGCCAGCACCCTTATGGGAGGGTCCCATGAGCAGTTCTTC. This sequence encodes CASTLMGGSHEQFF.

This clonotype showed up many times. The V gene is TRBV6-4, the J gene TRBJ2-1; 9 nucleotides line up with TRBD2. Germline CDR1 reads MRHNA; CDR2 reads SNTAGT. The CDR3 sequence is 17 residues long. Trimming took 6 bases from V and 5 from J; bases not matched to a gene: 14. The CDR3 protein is CASSRNPSGVIDNEQFF. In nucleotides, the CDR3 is TGTGCCAGCAGCCGAAACCCTAGCGGGGTTATAGACAATGAGCAGTTCTTC.

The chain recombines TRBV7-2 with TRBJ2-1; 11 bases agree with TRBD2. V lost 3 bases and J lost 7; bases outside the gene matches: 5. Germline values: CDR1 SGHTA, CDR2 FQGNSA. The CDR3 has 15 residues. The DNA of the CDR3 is TGTGCCAGCAGCTTCATAGCGGGGGGGCTTAATGAGCAGTTCTTC. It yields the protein CASSFIAGGLNEQFF. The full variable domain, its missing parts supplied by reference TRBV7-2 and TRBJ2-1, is GAGVSQSPSNKVTEKGKDVELRCDPISGHTALYWYRQSLGQGLEFLIYFQGNSAPDKSGLPSDRFSAERTGGSVSTLTIQRTQQEDSAVYLCASSFIAGGLNEQFFGPGTRLTVL.

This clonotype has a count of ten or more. CDR3 loop: CSVGQLAKNIQYF. DNA for the CDR3: TGCAGCGTTGGACAGCTAGCCAAAAACATTCAGTACTTC. The chain recombines TRBV29-1 with TRBJ2-4, with a weak D call TRBD1 (5 bases). Between the trimmed V and J ends, which lost 4 bases and 0 bases, there was a span of 7 bases. The CDR3 totals 13 residues. Germline V gene lookup returns CDR1 SQVTM and CDR2 ANQGSEA.

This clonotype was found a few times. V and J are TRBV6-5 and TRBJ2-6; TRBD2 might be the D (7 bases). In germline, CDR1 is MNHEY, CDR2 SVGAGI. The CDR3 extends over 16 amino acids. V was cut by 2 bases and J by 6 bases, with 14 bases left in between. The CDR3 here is CASSYDRRGPANVLTF. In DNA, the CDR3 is TGTGCCAGCAGTTACGATCGGCGGGGGCCGGCCAACGTCCTGACTTTC.

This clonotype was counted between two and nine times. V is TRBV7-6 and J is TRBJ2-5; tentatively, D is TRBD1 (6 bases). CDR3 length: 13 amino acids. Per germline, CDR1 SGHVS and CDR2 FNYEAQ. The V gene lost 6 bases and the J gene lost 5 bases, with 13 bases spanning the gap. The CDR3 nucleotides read TGTGCCAGCAGTTTCTCTAGGGGGGAGACCCAGTACTTC. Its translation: CASSFSRGETQYF.

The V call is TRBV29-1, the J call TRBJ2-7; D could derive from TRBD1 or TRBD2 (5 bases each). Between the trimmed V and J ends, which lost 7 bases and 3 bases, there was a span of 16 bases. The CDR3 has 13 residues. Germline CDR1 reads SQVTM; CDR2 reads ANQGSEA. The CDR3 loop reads CSAGTAAGYEQYF. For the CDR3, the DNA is TGCAGCGCTGGGACGGCTGCGGGCTACGAGCAGTACTTC.

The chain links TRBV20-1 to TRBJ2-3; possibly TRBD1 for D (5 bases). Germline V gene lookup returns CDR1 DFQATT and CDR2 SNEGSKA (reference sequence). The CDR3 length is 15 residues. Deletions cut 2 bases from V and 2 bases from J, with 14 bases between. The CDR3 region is CSARHTQEFTDTQYF. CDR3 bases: TGCAGTGCTAGACATACACAGGAATTCACAGATACGCAGTATTTT.

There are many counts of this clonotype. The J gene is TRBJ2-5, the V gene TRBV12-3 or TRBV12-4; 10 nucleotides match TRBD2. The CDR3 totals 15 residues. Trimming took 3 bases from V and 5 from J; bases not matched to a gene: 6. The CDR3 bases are TGTGCCAGCAGTTTGGCTAGCGGGGGTTGGGAGACCCAGTACTTC. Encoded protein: CASSLASGGWETQYF.